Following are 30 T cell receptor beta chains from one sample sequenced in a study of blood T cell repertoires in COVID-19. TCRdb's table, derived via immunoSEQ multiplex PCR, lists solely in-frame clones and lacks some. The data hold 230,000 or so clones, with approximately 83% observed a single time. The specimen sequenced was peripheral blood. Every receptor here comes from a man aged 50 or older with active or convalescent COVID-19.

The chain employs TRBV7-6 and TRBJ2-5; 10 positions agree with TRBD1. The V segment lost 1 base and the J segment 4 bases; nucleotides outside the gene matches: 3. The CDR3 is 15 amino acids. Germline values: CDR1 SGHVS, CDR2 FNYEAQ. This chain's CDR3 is CASSLVGQGRETQYF. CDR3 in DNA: TGTGCCAGCAGCTTAGTGGGACAGGGGAGAGAGACCCAGTACTTC.

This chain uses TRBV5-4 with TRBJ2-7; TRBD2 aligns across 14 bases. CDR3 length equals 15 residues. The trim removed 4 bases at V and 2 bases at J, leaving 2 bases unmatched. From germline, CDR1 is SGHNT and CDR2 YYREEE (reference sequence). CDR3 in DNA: TGTGCCAGCAGCCGGGGACTAGCGGGGGCCTACGAGCAGTACTTC. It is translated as CASSRGLAGAYEQYF.

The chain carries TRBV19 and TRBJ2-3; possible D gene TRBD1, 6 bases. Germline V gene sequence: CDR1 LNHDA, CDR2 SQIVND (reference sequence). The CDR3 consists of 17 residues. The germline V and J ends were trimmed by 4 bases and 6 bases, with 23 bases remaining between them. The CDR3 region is CASSTAKDIVQGDTQYF. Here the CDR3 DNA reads TGTGCCAGTAGTACCGCCAAGGACATCGTCCAGGGGGATACGCAGTATTTT.

The CDR3 here is CASTAGLNSPLHF. The CDR3 coding sequence is TGTGCCAGCACGGCAGGCCTTAATTCACCCCTCCACTTT. V and J are TRBV2 and TRBJ1-6, with unresolved D. V shed 7 bases and J shed 6 bases, with 10 bases lying between them. Germline values: CDR1 SNHLY, CDR2 FYNNEI. CDR3 length: 13 residues.

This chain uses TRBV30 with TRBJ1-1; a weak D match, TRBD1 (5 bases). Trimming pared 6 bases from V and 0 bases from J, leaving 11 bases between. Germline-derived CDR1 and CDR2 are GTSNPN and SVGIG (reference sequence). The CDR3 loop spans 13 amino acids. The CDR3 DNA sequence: TGTGCCTGCCCGGGCAGGGTGAACACTGAAGCTTTCTTT. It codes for CACPGRVNTEAFF. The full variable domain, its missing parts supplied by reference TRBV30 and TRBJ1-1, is SQTIHQWPATLVQPVGSPLSLECTVEGTSNPNLYWYRQAAGRGLQLLFYSVGIGQISSEVPQNLSASRPQDRQFILSSKKLLLSDSGFYLCACPGRVNTEAFFGQGTRLTVV.

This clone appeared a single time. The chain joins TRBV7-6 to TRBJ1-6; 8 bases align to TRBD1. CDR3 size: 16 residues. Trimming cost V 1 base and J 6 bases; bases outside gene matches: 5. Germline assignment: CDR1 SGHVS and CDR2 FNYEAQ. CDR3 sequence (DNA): TGTGCCAGCAGCTTAGGACAGGGGACGCCTAATTCACCCCTCCACTTT. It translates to CASSLGQGTPNSPLHF.

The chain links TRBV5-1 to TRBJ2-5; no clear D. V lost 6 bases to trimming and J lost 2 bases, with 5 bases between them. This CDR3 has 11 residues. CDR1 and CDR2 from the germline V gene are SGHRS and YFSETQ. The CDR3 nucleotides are TGCGCCAGCACCACTCAAGAGACCCAGTACTTC. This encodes CASTTQETQYF. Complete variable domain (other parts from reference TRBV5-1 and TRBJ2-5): KAGVTQTPRYLIKTRGQQVTLSCSPISGHRSVSWYQQTPGQGLQFLFEYFSETQRNKGNFPGRFSGRQFSNSRSEMNVSTLELGDSALYLCASTTQETQYFGPGTRLLVL.

CDR3 coding DNA: TGTGCCAGCAGCATCCCCGGGTTTGTCTTCGAAAAACTGTTTTTT. Protein sequence: CASSIPGFVFEKLFF. The J gene is TRBJ1-4, the V gene TRBV7-9; D not resolved. Trimming pared 5 bases from V and 8 bases from J, leaving 18 bases between. The length of the CDR3 is 15 residues. CDR1 is SEHNR and CDR2 is FQNEAQ in the germline V gene (reference sequence).

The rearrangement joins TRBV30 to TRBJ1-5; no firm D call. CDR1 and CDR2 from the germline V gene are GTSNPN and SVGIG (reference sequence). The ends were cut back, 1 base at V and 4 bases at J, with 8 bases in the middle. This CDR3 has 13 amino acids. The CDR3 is CAWSAGRNQPQHF. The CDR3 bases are TGTGCCTGGAGTGCTGGGAGGAATCAGCCCCAGCATTTT.

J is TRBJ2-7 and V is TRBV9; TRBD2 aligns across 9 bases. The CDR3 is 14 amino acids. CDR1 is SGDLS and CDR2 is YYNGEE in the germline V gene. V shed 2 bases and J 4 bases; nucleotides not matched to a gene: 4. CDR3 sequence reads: CASSVGSGGYEQYF. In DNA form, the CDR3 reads TGTGCCAGCAGCGTTGGTAGCGGGGGTTACGAGCAGTACTTC. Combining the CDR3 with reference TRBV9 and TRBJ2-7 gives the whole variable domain DSGVTQTPKHLITATGQRVTLRCSPRSGDLSVYWYQQSLDQGLQFLIQYYNGEERAKGNILERFSAQQFPDLHSELNLSSLELGDSALYFCASSVGSGGYEQYFGPGTRLTVT.

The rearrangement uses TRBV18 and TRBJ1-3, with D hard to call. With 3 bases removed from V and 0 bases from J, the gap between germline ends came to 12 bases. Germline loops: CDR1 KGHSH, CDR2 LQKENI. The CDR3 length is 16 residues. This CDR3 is CASSPITVISGNTIYF. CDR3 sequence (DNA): TGTGCCAGCTCACCCATTACAGTGATCTCTGGAAACACCATATATTTT.

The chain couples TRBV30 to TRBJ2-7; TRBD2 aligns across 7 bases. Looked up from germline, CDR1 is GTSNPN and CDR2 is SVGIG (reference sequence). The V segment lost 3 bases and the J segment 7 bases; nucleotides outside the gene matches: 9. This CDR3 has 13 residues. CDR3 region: CAWSSGAPGEQYF. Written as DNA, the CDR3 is TGTGCCTGGAGCAGCGGGGCCCCGGGAGAGCAGTACTTC.

The DNA of the CDR3 is TGTGCCACCAGTGACCCCAGGGGAAAAGATACGCAGTATTTT. This encodes CATSDPRGKDTQYF. This chain connects TRBV24-1 to TRBJ2-3, with D possibly TRBD1 on 6 matching bases. The V gene's germline CDR1 is KGHDR and CDR2 SFDVKD. V lost 4 bases and J lost 5, with 12 bases in between. This CDR3 is 14 amino acids long.

The CDR3 region has the DNA TGTGCCAGCAGCGTAGAGGCTAGCGGGGGGGCCACAGATACGCAGTATTTT. Amino acids: CASSVEASGGATDTQYF. The chain employs TRBV9 and TRBJ2-3; 12 bases fit TRBD2. The germline gives CDR1 SGDLS, CDR2 YYNGEE. The CDR3 spans 17 residues. The V and J ends lost 0 bases and 2 bases, in that order; junction bases with no gene match: 4.

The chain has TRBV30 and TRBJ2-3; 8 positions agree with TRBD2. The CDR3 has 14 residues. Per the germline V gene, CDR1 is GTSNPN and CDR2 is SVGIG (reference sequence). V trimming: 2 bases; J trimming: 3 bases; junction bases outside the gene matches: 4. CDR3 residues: CAWSRGGETDTQYF. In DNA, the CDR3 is TGTGCCTGGAGTCGGGGGGGCGAGACAGATACGCAGTATTTT.

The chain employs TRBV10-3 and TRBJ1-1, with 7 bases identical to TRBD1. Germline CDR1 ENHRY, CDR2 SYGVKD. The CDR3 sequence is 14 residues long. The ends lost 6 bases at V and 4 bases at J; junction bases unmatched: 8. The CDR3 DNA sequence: TGTGCCATCAGAAGACAGGGCTCAGGCACTGAAGCTTTCTTT. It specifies CAIRRQGSGTEAFF.

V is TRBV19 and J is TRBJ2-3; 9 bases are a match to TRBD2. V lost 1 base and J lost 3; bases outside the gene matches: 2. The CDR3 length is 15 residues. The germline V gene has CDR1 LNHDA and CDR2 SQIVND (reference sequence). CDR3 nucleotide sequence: TGTGCCAGTAGTATAGGCGGGGGGGATACAGATACGCAGTATTTT. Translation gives CASSIGGGDTDTQYF.

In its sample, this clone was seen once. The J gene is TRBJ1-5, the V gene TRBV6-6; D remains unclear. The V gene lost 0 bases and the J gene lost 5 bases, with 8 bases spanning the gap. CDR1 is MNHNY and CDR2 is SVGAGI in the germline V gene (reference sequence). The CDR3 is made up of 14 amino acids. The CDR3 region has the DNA TGTGCCAGCAGTTACTCGGGCAGCTATCAGCCCCAGCATTTT. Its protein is CASSYSGSYQPQHF.

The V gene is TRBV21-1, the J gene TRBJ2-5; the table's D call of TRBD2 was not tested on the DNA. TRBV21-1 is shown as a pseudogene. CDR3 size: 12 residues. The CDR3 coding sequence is TGTGCCAGCAACCCGGAGGGGGAGACCCAGTACTTC. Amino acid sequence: CASNPEGETQYF.

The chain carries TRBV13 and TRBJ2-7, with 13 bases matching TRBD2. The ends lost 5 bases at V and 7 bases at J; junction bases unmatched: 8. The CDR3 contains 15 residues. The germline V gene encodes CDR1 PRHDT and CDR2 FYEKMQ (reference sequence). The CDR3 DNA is TGTGCCAGCAGCCCACTAGCGGGGGGGCCGGTTGAGCAGTACTTC. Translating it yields CASSPLAGGPVEQYF.

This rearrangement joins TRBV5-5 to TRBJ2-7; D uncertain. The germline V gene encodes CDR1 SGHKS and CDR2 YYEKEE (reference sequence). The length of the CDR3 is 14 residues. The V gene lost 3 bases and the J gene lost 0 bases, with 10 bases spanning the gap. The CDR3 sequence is CASSSPLVSYEQYF. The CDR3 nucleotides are TGTGCCAGCAGCTCCCCACTCGTCTCCTACGAGCAGTACTTC.

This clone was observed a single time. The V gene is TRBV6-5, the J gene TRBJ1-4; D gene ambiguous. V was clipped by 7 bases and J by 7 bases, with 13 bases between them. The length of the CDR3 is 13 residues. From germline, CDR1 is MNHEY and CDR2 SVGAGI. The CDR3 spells CASKGAGSEKLFF. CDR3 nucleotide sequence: TGTGCCAGCAAGGGAGCGGGGTCTGAAAAACTGTTTTTT.

This chain's CDR3 is CASSYSGQMNTEAFF. The CDR3 DNA follows: TGTGCCAGCAGTTACTCCGGACAGATGAACACTGAAGCTTTCTTT. The genes are TRBV6-5 and TRBJ1-1, with a weak D call TRBD1 (6 bases). In germline, CDR1 is MNHEY, CDR2 SVGAGI. Trimming removed 0 bases from V and 0 bases from J, with 8 bases in between. There are 15 residues in the CDR3.

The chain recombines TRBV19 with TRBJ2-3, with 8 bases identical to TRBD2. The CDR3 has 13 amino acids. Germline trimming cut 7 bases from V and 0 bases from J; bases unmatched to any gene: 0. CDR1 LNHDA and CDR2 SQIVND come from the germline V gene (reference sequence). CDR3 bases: TGTGCCAGTAAGCGGGGGAGCACAGATACGCAGTATTTT. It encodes CASKRGSTDTQYF.

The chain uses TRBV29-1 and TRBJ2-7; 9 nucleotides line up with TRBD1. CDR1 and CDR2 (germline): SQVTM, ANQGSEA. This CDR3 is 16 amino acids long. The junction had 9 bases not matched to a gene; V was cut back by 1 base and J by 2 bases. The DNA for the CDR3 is TGCAGCGTTGAAGGGGGACAGGGCCCGGGGGCCTACGAGCAGTACTTC. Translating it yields CSVEGGQGPGAYEQYF.

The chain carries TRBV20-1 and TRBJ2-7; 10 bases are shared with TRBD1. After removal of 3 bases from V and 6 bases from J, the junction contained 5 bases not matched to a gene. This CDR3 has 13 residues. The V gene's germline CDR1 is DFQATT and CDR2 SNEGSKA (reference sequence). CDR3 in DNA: TGCAGTGCTAGTAAAGGGACAGGGGCCGAGCAGTACTTC. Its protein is CSASKGTGAEQYF.

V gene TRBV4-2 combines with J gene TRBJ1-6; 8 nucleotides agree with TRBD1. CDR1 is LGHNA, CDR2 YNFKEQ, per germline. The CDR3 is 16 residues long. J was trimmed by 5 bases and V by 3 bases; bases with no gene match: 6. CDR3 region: CASSQMGDRNNSPLHF. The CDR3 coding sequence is TGTGCCAGCAGCCAGATGGGGGACAGGAATAATTCACCCCTCCACTTT.

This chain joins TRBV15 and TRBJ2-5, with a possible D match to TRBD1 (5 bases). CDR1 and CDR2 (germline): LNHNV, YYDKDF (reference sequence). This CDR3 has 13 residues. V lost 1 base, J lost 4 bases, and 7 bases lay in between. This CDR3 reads CATSRGRAETQYF. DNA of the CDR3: TGTGCCACCAGCAGAGGCAGGGCAGAGACCCAGTACTTC.

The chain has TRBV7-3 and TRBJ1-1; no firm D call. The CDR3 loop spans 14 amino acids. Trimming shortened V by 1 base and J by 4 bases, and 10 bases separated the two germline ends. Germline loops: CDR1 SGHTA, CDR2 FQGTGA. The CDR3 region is CASSLMAEGTEAFF. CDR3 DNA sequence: TGTGCCAGCAGCTTAATGGCGGAAGGCACTGAAGCTTTCTTT.

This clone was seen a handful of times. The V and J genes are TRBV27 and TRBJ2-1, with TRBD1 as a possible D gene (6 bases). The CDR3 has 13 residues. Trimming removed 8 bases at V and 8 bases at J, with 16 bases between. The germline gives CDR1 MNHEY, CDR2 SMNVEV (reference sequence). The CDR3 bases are TGTGCCAGCGTTGGGACAAACAAATATGAGCAGTTCTTC. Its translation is CASVGTNKYEQFF.